The rows below give T cell receptor beta chains drawn from one sample of a study of early T cells in non-severe SARS-CoV-2 infection. TCRdb analysed the 5' RACE reads with MiXCR anew, one entry per CDR3 protein. In the table there are some 30,000 distinct CDR3 sequences, 5.5% to 7% of which are singletons. Sequenced material: whole blood. The receptors were sampled from an adult who was a healthcare worker with PCR-confirmed SARS-CoV-2 infection or an uninfected control (not recorded which). Each CDR3 is given with its conserved first and last residue. A D gene is named only where the DNA matches it firmly. Size values are once, few and many counts, or a class for expanded clones, and some rows have none.

TRBV12-3/TRBV12-4	TRBD1	TRBJ1-4	few	TGTGCCAGCGCCTCCGCAGGGGGTAATGAAAAACTGTTTTTT	CASASAGGNEKLFF
TRBV7-2	-	TRBJ1-4	few	TGTGCCAGCAGCTTAACAGGGCCCGGGAAACTGTTTTTT	CASSLTGPGKLFF
TRBV3-1	-	TRBJ1-1	many	TGTGCCAGCAGCCAGGTCAGGGGAATGAACACTGAAGCTTTCTTT	CASSQVRGMNTEAFF
TRBV6-6	TRBD2	TRBJ2-2	few	TGTGCCAGCAGCCCACCGGGGGGTCTTTCCGGGGAGCTGTTTTTT	CASSPPGGLSGELFF
TRBV6-6	-	TRBJ1-5	many	TGTGCCAGCAGTTACTTCCCGAATCAGCCCCAGCATTTT	CASSYFPNQPQHF
TRBV5-1	TRBD1	TRBJ2-3	-	TGCGCCAGCAGCTTGGCCCGGGACAGGGCGCAGTATTTT	CASSLARDRAQYF
TRBV7-2	-	TRBJ2-1	few	TGTGCCAGCAGCGGCGTGTTTGGGAATGAGCAGTTCTTC	CASSGVFGNEQFF
TRBV4-1	TRBD2	TRBJ2-3	many	TGCGCCAGCAGCCTCACCGGGACTAGCGGGGGGAGCACAGATACGCAGTATTTT	CASSLTGTSGGSTDTQYF
TRBV5-5	TRBD1	TRBJ2-3	many	TGTGCCAGCAGCCCTTATGGACAGGGAGTAGCAGATACGCAGTATTTT	CASSPYGQGVADTQYF
TRBV7-9	TRBD1	TRBJ1-4	few	TGTGCCAGTAGACCAGGGGGAGCTGAAAAACTGTTTTTT	CASRPGGAEKLFF
TRBV11-2	-	TRBJ2-7	many	TGTGCCAGCAGTTGGGTCCCTCGATCCTACGAGCAGTACTTC	CASSWVPRSYEQYF
TRBV7-7	-	TRBJ2-1	-	TGTGCCAGCAGCCTAGGGGGTGGCGGTGAGCAGTTCTTC	CASSLGGGGEQFF
TRBV10-3	TRBD1	TRBJ2-2	-	TGTGCCATCTCCACGGGACAGGGGGCCGGGGAGCTGTTTTTT	CAISTGQGAGELFF
TRBV12-3/TRBV12-4	TRBD1	TRBJ2-2	-	TGTGCCAACAGGCCGGGACAGGGGGCATCCGGGGAGCTGTTTTTT	CANRPGQGASGELFF
TRBV7-6	-	TRBJ1-6	-	TGTGCCAGCAGCTTACTAGGGATTGAAAATTCACCCCTCCACTTT	CASSLLGIENSPLHF
TRBV7-9	-	TRBJ2-5	few	TGTGCCAGCAGCCCGCCTGTCGGGGCCCAAGAGACCCAGTACTTC	CASSPPVGAQETQYF
TRBV10-1	-	TRBJ2-5	few	TGCGCCAGCAGTGCAATGGTCGGTGAGACCCAGTACTTC	CASSAMVGETQYF
TRBV10-2	-	TRBJ2-3	many	TGCGCCAGCAGTGAGTCTCCGACTAGCACAGATACGCAGTATTTT	CASSESPTSTDTQYF
TRBV5-1	TRBD1	TRBJ2-7	many	TGCGCCAGCAACGAGGGACAGGGGGACGAGCAGTACTTC	CASNEGQGDEQYF
TRBV9	TRBD1	TRBJ1-1	many	TGTGCCAGCAGCGCCACAGGGGCCCAAGATACTTTCTTT	CASSATGAQDTFF
TRBV6-2/TRBV6-3	TRBD1	TRBJ2-6	many	TGTGCCAGCAGTTACTCTTCGGGACAGGGGAGCTCTGGGGCCAACGTCCTGACTTTC	CASSYSSGQGSSGANVLTF
TRBV4-3	TRBD2	TRBJ2-3	few	TGCGCCAGCAGCCAAGATTCCCTAGCGGGGGTCCCAGATACGCAGTATTTT	CASSQDSLAGVPDTQYF
TRBV6-1	TRBD1	TRBJ2-5	-	TGTGCCAGCAGTGAAGCGACAGGGACCATGGAGACCCAGTACTTC	CASSEATGTMETQYF
TRBV18	TRBD1	TRBJ2-3	many	TGTGCCAGCTCACTGACAGGGGGCCCAGATACGCAGTATTTT	CASSLTGGPDTQYF
TRBV15	-	TRBJ2-1	-	TGTGCCACCGGAGGGGGAGACTACAATGAGCAGTTCTTC	CATGGGDYNEQFF
TRBV21-1	-	TRBJ1-4	-	TGTGCCGGGGGGCTGCGGGCCTGTGAAAAACTGTTTTTT	CAGGLRACEKLFF
TRBV6-5	-	TRBJ2-3	many	TGTGCCAGCAGTTACGCAGCGGGCACAGATACGCAGTATTTT	CASSYAAGTDTQYF
TRBV28	-	TRBJ2-3	many	TGTGCCAGCAGCCCAAGGGGGGTAAAGCAGTATTTT	CASSPRGVKQYF
TRBV3-1	-	TRBJ1-4	many	TGTGCCAGCAGCCCCTGGGCTAATGAAAAACTGTTTTTT	CASSPWANEKLFF
TRBV10-3	-	TRBJ1-6	many	TGTGCCATCACCCGGGACGGAAATTCACCCCTCCACTTT	CAITRDGNSPLHF
TRBV5-1	-	TRBJ1-6	few	TGCGCCAGCAGTAACACGGGCAATTCACCCCTCCACTTT	CASSNTGNSPLHF
TRBV6-6	-	TRBJ1-4	-	TGTGCCACCTTCGGGACCCTACTGTTTTTT	CATFGTLLFF
TRBV4-3	TRBD2	TRBJ2-5	many	TGCGCCAGCAGCCAGGGGACTAGTGTACAAGAGACCCAGTACTTC	CASSQGTSVQETQYF
TRBV9	-	TRBJ2-1	-	TGTGCCAGCAGCGTAGGAGCGGGCCTAAATGAGCAGTTCTTC	CASSVGAGLNEQFF
TRBV29-1	TRBD1	TRBJ2-2	many	TGCAGCGTTGTCGACAGGGCGAACACCGGGGAGCTGTTTTTT	CSVVDRANTGELFF
TRBV28	TRBD2	TRBJ2-2	many	TGTGCCTCCCGGGAGGGGGCGAACACCGGGGAGCTGTTTTTT	CASREGANTGELFF
TRBV12-3/TRBV12-4	-	TRBJ1-1	many	TGTGCCAGCAGACAGGGAAAGAACACTGAAGCTTTCTTT	CASRQGKNTEAFF
TRBV20-1	-	TRBJ2-7	many	TGCAGTGCTAGATCCCCCAAGGTGGATTACGAGCAGTACTTC	CSARSPKVDYEQYF
TRBV7-9	-	TRBJ2-1	-	TGTGCCAGCCGCCAGGCGGGGAGCTCCTACAATGAGCAGTTCTTC	CASRQAGSSYNEQFF
TRBV20-1	TRBD2	TRBJ2-3	-	TGCAGTGCTAGAGGAGGGATTAGCGGGGGCCTTAGCACAGATACGCAGTATTTT	CSARGGISGGLSTDTQYF
TRBV18	-	TRBJ2-7	many	TGTGCCAGCTCACTCGGGGCCTTTTCCGAGCAGTACTTC	CASSLGAFSEQYF